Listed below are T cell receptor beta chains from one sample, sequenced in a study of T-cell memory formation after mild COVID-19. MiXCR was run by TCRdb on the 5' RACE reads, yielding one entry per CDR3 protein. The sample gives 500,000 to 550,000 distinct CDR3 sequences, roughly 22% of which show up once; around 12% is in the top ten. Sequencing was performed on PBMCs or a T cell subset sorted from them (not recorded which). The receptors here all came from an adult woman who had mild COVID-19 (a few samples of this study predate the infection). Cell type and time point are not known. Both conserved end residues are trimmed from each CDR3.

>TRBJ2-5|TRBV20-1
SVREGRPGETQY
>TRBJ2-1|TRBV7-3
ASSLNLPGPKPYNEQF
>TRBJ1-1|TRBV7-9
ASSGTGGWDTEAF
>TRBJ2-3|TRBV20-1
SARTHRDSTHTQY
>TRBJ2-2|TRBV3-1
ASSQDGGRGNTGELF
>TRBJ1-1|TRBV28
ASSSPGRSNTEAF
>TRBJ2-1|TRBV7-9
ASSLPTGESSYNEQF
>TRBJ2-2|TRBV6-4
ASSEGGAGELF
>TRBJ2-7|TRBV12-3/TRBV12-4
ASSAHYEQY
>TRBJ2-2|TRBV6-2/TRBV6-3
ASSYTSGQVNTGELF
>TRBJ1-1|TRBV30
AWTGGTLNTEAF
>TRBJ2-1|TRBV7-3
ASSILGPSTEQF
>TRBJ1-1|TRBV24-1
ATSDLRYTEAF
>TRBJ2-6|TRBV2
ASSNDRARANVLT
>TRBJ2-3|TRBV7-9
ASSYLQGEDTQY
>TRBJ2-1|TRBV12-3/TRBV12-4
ASSFGLAGMDEQF
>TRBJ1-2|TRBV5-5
ASSFGPGAGAGYT
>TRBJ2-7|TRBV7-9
ASSPGRVQGSYEQY
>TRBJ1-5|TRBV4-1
ASSQDRPGGRRQPQH
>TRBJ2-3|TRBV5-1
ASSSRLAGGPSTDTQY
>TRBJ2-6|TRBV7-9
ASSLELSSGANVLT
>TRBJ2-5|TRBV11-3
ASSSPGWSVAGEKETQY
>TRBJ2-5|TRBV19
ASSMGLAGGLSYQETQY
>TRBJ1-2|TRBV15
ATSPRTGGDGYT
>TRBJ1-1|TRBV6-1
ASKAFLRGGNTEAF
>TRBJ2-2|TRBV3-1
ASSREFTGELF
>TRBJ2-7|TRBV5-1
ASSLGQGVDEQY
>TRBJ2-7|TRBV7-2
ASSQKPGTGAYEQY
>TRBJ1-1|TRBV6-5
ASSYSPAGFDTEAF
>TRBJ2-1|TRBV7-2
ASSLVAGLPYNEQF
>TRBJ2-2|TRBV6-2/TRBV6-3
ASTGRLTGELF
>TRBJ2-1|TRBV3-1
ASSQQPSEGNEQF
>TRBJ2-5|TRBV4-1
ASTNIRSGGETQY
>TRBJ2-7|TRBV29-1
SVEGGWGQDHEQY
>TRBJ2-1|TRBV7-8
ASSFGAGSSYNEQF
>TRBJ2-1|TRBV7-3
ASSPNPGLAANYNEQF
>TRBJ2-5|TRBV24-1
ATSDPGGNGETQY
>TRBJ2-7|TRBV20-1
SARTYSYEQY
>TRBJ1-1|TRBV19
ASSFEGWNTEAF
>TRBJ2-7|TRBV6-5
ASSPGTSGEQY
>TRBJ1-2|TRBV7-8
ASSLDPGSAGYT
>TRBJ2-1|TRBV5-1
ASSPPGTSGNEQF
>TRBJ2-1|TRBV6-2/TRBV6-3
ASSYRQVNEQF
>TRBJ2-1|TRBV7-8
ASSLTQSSYNEQF
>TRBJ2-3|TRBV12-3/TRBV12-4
ASSLLLGLTDTQY
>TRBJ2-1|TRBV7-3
ASSLTAGGSYNEQF
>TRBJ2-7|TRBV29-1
SVETGGNYEQY
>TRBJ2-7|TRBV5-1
ASSLMSGALAYEQY
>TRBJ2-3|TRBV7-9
ATRASGMTDTQY
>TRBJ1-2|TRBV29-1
SAYRGPNYGYT
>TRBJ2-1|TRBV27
ASSRLVDYPQF
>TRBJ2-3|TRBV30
AWSVGLAGDTDTQY
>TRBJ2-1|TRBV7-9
ASSLSLVAIANEQF
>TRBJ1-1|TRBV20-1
SAPTAVMNTEAF